These T cell receptor beta chains were read from a single sample in a study of long-term antiretroviral therapy in people with HIV. TCRdb's copy holds only in-frame clones and misses some; the assay was immunoSEQ multiplex PCR. Among about 15,000 clones, around 85% were seen once, and the ten largest hold about 15%. The source was unsorted PBMCs, collected less than 1.3 years before starting antiretroviral therapy. All receptors come from a man younger than 45 with HIV. The CDR3 runs from the conserved cysteine through the conserved F or W. The D gene is left open where the match is weak. Clone size is not always given. Where it is, it says once, few, many or a class for expanded clones.

D	size	V	J	CDR3	DNA
NA	NA	TRBV5-6	TRBJ2-3	CASSSISGLMDTQYF	TGTGCCAGCAGCTCGATTAGCGGACTCATGGATACGCAGTATTTT
NA	NA	TRBV18	TRBJ1-2	CASSPGADLYGYTF	TGTGCCAGCTCACCAGGCGCGGACCTCTATGGCTACACCTTC
NA	NA	TRBV6-5	TRBJ1-3	CASSYSHANSGNTIYF	TGTGCCAGCAGTTACTCACACGCCAACTCTGGAAACACCATATATTTT
NA	NA	TRBV10-2	TRBJ2-7	CASRAGRNYEQYF	TGCGCCAGCAGGGCGGGACGCAACTACGAGCAGTACTTC
NA	NA	TRBV4-3	TRBJ2-7	CASSQDSAAGRDEQYF	TGCGCCAGCAGCCAAGATAGCGCAGCGGGCAGAGACGAGCAGTACTTC
NA	few	TRBV2	TRBJ1-1	CASSDLTGMGVAFF	TGTGCCAGCAGTGACCTAACAGGGATGGGGGTCGCTTTCTTT
TRBD2	NA	TRBV18	TRBJ2-1	CASSPPEAGVPGVNEQFF	TGTGCCAGCTCACCACCCGAGGCGGGAGTCCCCGGGGTCAATGAGCAGTTCTTC
NA	once	TRBV25-1	TRBJ2-1	CASSELRGGNEQFF	TGTGCCAGCAGTGAATTGAGGGGGGGCAATGAGCAGTTCTTC
TRBD1	NA	TRBV7-8	TRBJ1-5	CASSLRGQEHQPQHF	TGTGCCAGCAGCTTACGCGGACAGGAACATCAGCCCCAGCATTTT
NA	NA	TRBV9	TRBJ1-1	CASSVVGAAEAFF	TGTGCCAGCAGCGTAGTCGGGGCCGCTGAAGCTTTCTTT